These T cell receptor beta chains were read from a single sample in a study of T cell responses to AZD1222 COVID-19 vaccine. TCRdb keeps only in-frame clones here, not all; method: immunoSEQ multiplex PCR. Found here are about 120,000 clones, approximately 93% of them singletons; the top ten hold roughly 4.7%. The sequenced sample was peripheral blood, obtained on day 0 of AZD1222 vaccination. These receptors all stem from an adult in good health. CDR3s include the opening cysteine and the closing phenylalanine or tryptophan. D genes are given only for firm matches. Part of the rows lack a size; the others show once, few, many or a class for expanded clones.

D gene: .
V gene: TRBV11-2
clone size: .
J gene: TRBJ1-2
CDR3 DNA: TGTGCCAGCAGTCATTTTACAGGGAACCATGGCTACACCTTC
CDR3 protein: CASSHFTGNHGYTF

D gene: TRBD2
V gene: TRBV9
clone size: .
J gene: TRBJ2-5
CDR3 DNA: TGTGCCAGCAGCGTAGCCCATTCGGGGGGAACCCAAGAGACCCAGTACTTC
CDR3 protein: CASSVAHSGGTQETQYF

D gene: .
V gene: TRBV5-6
clone size: once
J gene: TRBJ1-1
CDR3 DNA: TGTGCCAGCAGCTTGGCCGGGAAGGGTGCTGAAGCTTTCTTT
CDR3 protein: CASSLAGKGAEAFF

D gene: .
V gene: TRBV7-2
clone size: .
J gene: TRBJ1-2
CDR3 DNA: TGTGCCAGCAGCCTAGACGCGACGGGCTACACCTTC
CDR3 protein: CASSLDATGYTF

D gene: TRBD1
V gene: TRBV10-3
clone size: .
J gene: TRBJ2-7
CDR3 DNA: TGTGCCATCAGTAGGACAGGGACCTACGAGCAGTACTTC
CDR3 protein: CAISRTGTYEQYF

D gene: TRBD1
V gene: TRBV12-3/TRBV12-4
clone size: .
J gene: TRBJ1-1
CDR3 DNA: TGTGCCAGCAGTGCAGGGGGGCGGACTGAAGCTTTCTTT
CDR3 protein: CASSAGGRTEAFF

D gene: TRBD1
V gene: TRBV5-4
clone size: .
J gene: TRBJ1-4
CDR3 DNA: TGTGCCAGCAGCCTGGGACAGGGGGATGAAAAACTGTTTTTT
CDR3 protein: CASSLGQGDEKLFF

D gene: .
V gene: TRBV19
clone size: .
J gene: TRBJ2-4
CDR3 DNA: TGTGCCAGTTCCGAGCACGTTCGGACCATTCAGTACTTC
CDR3 protein: CASSEHVRTIQYF

D gene: .
V gene: TRBV18
clone size: .
J gene: TRBJ1-5
CDR3 DNA: TGTGCCAGCTCACCAACAGAAAATCAGCCCCAGCATTTT
CDR3 protein: CASSPTENQPQHF

D gene: .
V gene: TRBV12-3/TRBV12-4
clone size: .
J gene: TRBJ1-2
CDR3 DNA: TGTGCCAGCAGTCCTGAGCGAGTCTATGGCTACACCTTC
CDR3 protein: CASSPERVYGYTF

D gene: .
V gene: TRBV4-1
clone size: .
J gene: TRBJ1-1
CDR3 DNA: TGCGCCAGCAGCCAAGGAACAGGGACGAACACTGAAGCTTTCTTT
CDR3 protein: CASSQGTGTNTEAFF

D gene: .
V gene: TRBV7-9
clone size: .
J gene: TRBJ1-2
CDR3 DNA: TGTGCCAGCGGGGCCTATGGCTACACCTTC
CDR3 protein: CASGAYGYTF

D gene: TRBD1
V gene: TRBV19
clone size: .
J gene: TRBJ1-2
CDR3 DNA: TGTGCCAGTACCGGGGGACAGATTAACTATGGCTACACCTTC
CDR3 protein: CASTGGQINYGYTF

D gene: .
V gene: TRBV25-1
clone size: once
J gene: TRBJ2-7
CDR3 DNA: TGTGCCAGCAGTTTCGGGGCCAACGAGCAGTACTTC
CDR3 protein: CASSFGANEQYF

D gene: .
V gene: TRBV5-1
clone size: .
J gene: TRBJ2-7
CDR3 DNA: TGCGCCAGCAGCTTGGCCGGGGGCTCCTACGAGCAGTACTTC
CDR3 protein: CASSLAGGSYEQYF

D gene: .
V gene: TRBV30
clone size: .
J gene: TRBJ1-3
CDR3 DNA: TGTGCCTGCCCACACAGGGTCTCTGGAAACACCATATATTTT
CDR3 protein: CACPHRVSGNTIYF

D gene: .
V gene: TRBV25-1
clone size: .
J gene: TRBJ1-2
CDR3 DNA: TGTGCCAGCAGTGAACAGGGGCAGGGCTATGGCTACACCTTC
CDR3 protein: CASSEQGQGYGYTF

D gene: .
V gene: TRBV11-2
clone size: .
J gene: TRBJ2-1
CDR3 DNA: TGTGCCAGCAGCCCGGGGCGGCGGGCATTCAATGAGCAGTTCTTC
CDR3 protein: CASSPGRRAFNEQFF

D gene: .
V gene: TRBV21-1
clone size: .
J gene: TRBJ2-7
CDR3 DNA: TGTGCCAGCAGCAACGGAACCTACGAGCAGTACTTC
CDR3 protein: CASSNGTYEQYF

D gene: TRBD1
V gene: TRBV2
clone size: .
J gene: TRBJ1-5
CDR3 DNA: TGTGCCAGCAGTGAAGGGGCGACAGGGAATCAGCCCCAGCATTTT
CDR3 protein: CASSEGATGNQPQHF